Following are 13 T cell receptor beta chains from one sample sequenced in a study of T cells in Graves' hyperthyroidism and ophthalmopathy. Regions amplified from RNA transcripts were the TCR beta CDR3 regions. A first-round RT-PCR of the TCR CDR3 used the HTBI primer set. Via MiXCR, TCRdb re-called the multiplex PCR reads, giving one row per CDR3 protein. Counted here are over 400,000 distinct CDR3 sequences, approximately 14% occurring once; the ten biggest clones make up roughly 13%. Sequenced sample: blood. These receptors all come from a man aged 18-30 years with Graves' ophthalmopathy.

This clonotype was counted ten times or more. The chain carries TRBV7-9 and TRBJ1-2; D possibly corresponds to TRBD1 (5 bases). CDR3 length: 13 amino acids. Germline lookup yields CDR1 SEHNR and CDR2 FQNEAQ (reference sequence). V dropped 2 bases and J dropped 7 bases, with 11 bases sitting between them. In DNA, the CDR3 is TGTGCCAGCAGCTTACCGGGGGGTCGTGGCTACACCTTC. As protein: CASSLPGGRGYTF.

There are many counts of this clonotype. CDR3 sequence reads: CASSNPSGLSTDTQYF. The CDR3, as DNA: TGTGCCAGCAGCAACCCTAGCGGCCTTAGCACAGATACGCAGTATTTT. This sequence joins TRBV7-8 and TRBJ2-3; 7 nucleotides agree with TRBD2. With V trimmed by 5 bases and J by 0 bases, 8 bases remained unmatched. Germline values: CDR1 SGHVS, CDR2 FQNEAQ. This CDR3 region has 16 residues.

At least ten counts were recorded for this clonotype. The chain links TRBV5-5 to TRBJ1-3; maybe TRBD1 (6 bases). Trimming cost V 2 bases and J 0 bases, with 15 bases left between them. The CDR3 contains 17 residues. CDR1 is SGHKS and CDR2 is YYEKEE in the germline V gene (reference sequence). In DNA, the CDR3 is TGTGCCAGCAGCTTCTACCCGACAGGCAGCTCTGGAAACACCATATATTTT. Its protein product is CASSFYPTGSSGNTIYF.

At least ten counts were recorded for this clonotype. The rearrangement joins TRBV6-5 to TRBJ1-6, with a weak D call TRBD1 (5 bases). Looked up from germline, CDR1 is MNHEY and CDR2 is SVGAGI. The V and J ends lost 0 bases and 10 bases respectively, with 10 bases between them. This CDR3 region has 14 residues. CDR3 protein: CASSYSGRVSPLHF. As DNA, the CDR3 is TGTGCCAGCAGTTACTCTGGCAGGGTATCACCCCTCCACTTT.

This clonotype was seen repeatedly, ten times or more. CDR3 coding DNA: TGTGCCAGCAGTGGTAGCGGGAGGAGTTTGAGTGAGCAGTTCTTC. It yields the protein CASSGSGRSLSEQFF. This chain connects TRBV27 to TRBJ2-1; 10 bases are shared with TRBD2. The V gene end was trimmed by 5 bases and the J gene end by 9 bases; junction bases not matched to a gene: 10. Germline lookup yields CDR1 MNHEY and CDR2 SMNVEV (reference sequence). The CDR3 covers 15 residues.

About this clonotype: One junction end does not reproduce the germline sequence, and a read error may be involved. The rearrangement links TRBV5-5 to TRBJ1-2; no definite D call. Germline lookup yields CDR1 SGHKS and CDR2 YYEKEE (reference sequence). The CDR3 loop spans 16 amino acids. CDR3 nucleotides: TGCGCCAGCAGCTTGGTTACCACCGGGCTCCATGGAGGCTACACCTTC. Encoded protein: CASSLVTTGLHGGYTF.

The chain links TRBV10-3 to TRBJ1-1; D might be TRBD1 (5 bases). This CDR3 has 13 residues. Germline V CDR1 and CDR2: ENHRY, SYGVKD. Trimming took off 8 bases at V and 6 bases at J, with 16 bases between the two ends. The CDR3: CAISGQRLAEAFF. The CDR3 nucleotides read TGTGCCATCTCGGGGCAGCGGCTGGCTGAAGCTTTCTTT.

This clonotype was picked up a small number of times. This may arise from a read error, as a much more abundant clone is one base away. The chain couples TRBV6-2 or TRBV6-3 to TRBJ2-7, with a weak D call TRBD2 (5 bases). Germline V gives CDR1 MNHEY, CDR2 SVGEGT. The CDR3 is 15 residues long. CDR3 region: CASSYLEGLTYEQHF. Here the CDR3 DNA reads TGTGCCAGCAGTTACTTAGAGGGTCTAACCTACGAGCAGCACTTC.

This clonotype has a count of ten or more. The chain recombines TRBV7-9 with TRBJ1-2, with 7 bases that match TRBD1. The CDR3 consists of 14 residues. The J segment lost 4 bases and the V segment lost 3 bases, leaving 5 bases of the junction unmatched. Germline values: CDR1 SEHNR, CDR2 FQNEAQ (reference sequence). The CDR3 region has the DNA TGTGCCAGCAGCTTCCCAGGGGGGACCTATGGCTACACCTTC. Translation: CASSFPGGTYGYTF.

This clonotype was detected many times. The rearrangement links TRBV5-1 to TRBJ2-1; D ambiguous. Germline CDR1 and CDR2: SGHRS and YFSETQ. The V and J ends lost 4 bases and 4 bases respectively, with 12 bases between them. The CDR3 contains 14 residues. CDR3 amino acids: CASSLPTDYNEQFF. The DNA of the CDR3 is TGCGCCAGCAGCCTGCCTACAGATTACAATGAGCAGTTCTTC.

This clonotype occurred many times. This chain links TRBV27 with TRBJ2-3, with D unclear. The CDR3 has 13 amino acids. CDR1 is MNHEY and CDR2 is SMNVEV in the germline V gene (reference sequence). The ends were cut back, 5 bases at V and 1 base at J, with 7 bases in the middle. This chain's CDR3 is CASSRWGTDTQYF. Written as DNA, the CDR3 is TGTGCCAGCAGTCGTTGGGGCACAGATACGCAGTATTTT.

This clonotype was found many times. This chain joins TRBV11-1 and TRBJ2-3; D is unresolved. Germline assignment: CDR1 SGHAT and CDR2 FQDESV (reference sequence). With 7 bases removed from V and 6 bases from J, the gap between germline ends came to 17 bases. CDR3 length: 14 residues. The CDR3 reads CASNPGRPGDTQYF. CDR3 sequence (DNA): TGTGCCAGCAATCCCGGCAGACCTGGGGATACGCAGTATTTT.

This clonotype was found a few times. This rearrangement joins TRBV15 to TRBJ2-7, with D maybe TRBD1 (5 bases). This CDR3 has 14 amino acids. V dropped 4 bases and J dropped 2 bases, with 12 bases sitting between them. Germline V gene data show CDR1 as LNHNV and CDR2 as YYDKDF (reference sequence). The CDR3 here is CATSTKTEAYEQYF. In DNA form, the CDR3 reads TGTGCCACCAGCACCAAGACAGAAGCCTACGAGCAGTACTTC. Full variable domain (missing parts from reference TRBV15 and TRBJ2-7): DAMVIQNPRYQVTQFGKPVTLSCSQTLNHNVMYWYQQKSSQAPKLLFHYYDKDFNNEADTPDNFQSRRPNTSFCFLDIRSPGLGDTAMYLCATSTKTEAYEQYFGPGTRLTVT.